The sequence of this TCR beta chain was determined in a study of blood T cell repertoires in COVID-19. About the study: Researchers got acute and convalescent COVID-19 samples from the United States, Italy and Spain. PBMCs, B-cell-depleted T cells, or T cells provided the cDNA or gDNA that made up the material.

Per the original data handling: Reference gene primers were amplified, and this amplification served to estimate nucleated cell counts. Some clones are missing from TCRdb's copy, which holds only in-frame ones; the method was immunoSEQ multiplex PCR. V and J calls and clone size are those listed in that table; D and trimming were worked out from the DNA. Of about 150,000 clones in the sample, more than 75% are singletons; the top ten hold roughly 8.3%. Patients from Seattle were sampled longitudinally, starting during active infection. V gave up 2 bases and J gave up 1 base; unmatched junction bases: 4. The CDR3 totals 15 residues. Germline V lookup: CDR1 KGHSH, CDR2 LQKENI.

The chain employs TRBV18 and TRBJ2-5, with 7 bases lining up with TRBD1. Sequencing was carried out using peripheral blood. The TCR was taken from a woman aged 55-70 years with COVID-19, enrolled during active disease. The DNA of the CDR3 is TGTGCCAGCTCACCAACTTGGGACAGCCAAGAGACCCAGTACTTC. It specifies CASSPTWDSQETQYF.